The subject of this entry is one T cell receptor (beta chain). The data are from a study of blood T cell repertoires in COVID-19. Study in general: Sources were T cells, B-cell-depleted T cells, or PBMCs; the material itself was cDNA or gDNA.

As handled by the study authors: Nucleated cell counts were estimated from reference gene primer amplification. Sequencing used immunoSEQ multiplex PCR; TCRdb keeps in-frame clones, though not all of them. From that table come the V and J calls and clone size; the DNA was used to work out D and trimming. The sample records approximately 140,000 clones, around 87% being singletons. Germline CDR1 and CDR2: MNHEY and SVGAGI. The CDR3 totals 12 residues. V shed 6 bases and J shed 4 bases, with 9 bases lying between them. This TCR was recovered from a man between 65 and 85 years old with active COVID-19. Material for sequencing was peripheral blood. The V gene is TRBV6-5, the J gene TRBJ2-5; D is unresolved. The CDR3 nucleotides read TGTGCCAGCAGAGAGCCAGGAGAGACCCAGTACTTC. It is translated as CASREPGETQYF.